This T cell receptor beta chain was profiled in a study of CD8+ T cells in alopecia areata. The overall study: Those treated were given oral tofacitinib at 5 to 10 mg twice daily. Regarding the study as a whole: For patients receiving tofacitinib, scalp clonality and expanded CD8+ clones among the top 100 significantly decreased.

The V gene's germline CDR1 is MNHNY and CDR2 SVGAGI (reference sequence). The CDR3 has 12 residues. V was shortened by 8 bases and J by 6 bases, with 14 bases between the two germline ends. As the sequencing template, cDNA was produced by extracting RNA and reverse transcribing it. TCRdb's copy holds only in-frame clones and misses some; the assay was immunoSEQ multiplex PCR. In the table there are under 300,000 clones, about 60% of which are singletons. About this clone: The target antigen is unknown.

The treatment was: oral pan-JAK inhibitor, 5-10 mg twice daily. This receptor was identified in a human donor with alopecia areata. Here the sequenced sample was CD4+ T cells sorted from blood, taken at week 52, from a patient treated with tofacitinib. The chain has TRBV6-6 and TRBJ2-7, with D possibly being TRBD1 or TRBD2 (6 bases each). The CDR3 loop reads CASARGGGEQYF. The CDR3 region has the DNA TGTGCCAGCGCCCGAGGAGGGGGCGAGCAGTACTTC.